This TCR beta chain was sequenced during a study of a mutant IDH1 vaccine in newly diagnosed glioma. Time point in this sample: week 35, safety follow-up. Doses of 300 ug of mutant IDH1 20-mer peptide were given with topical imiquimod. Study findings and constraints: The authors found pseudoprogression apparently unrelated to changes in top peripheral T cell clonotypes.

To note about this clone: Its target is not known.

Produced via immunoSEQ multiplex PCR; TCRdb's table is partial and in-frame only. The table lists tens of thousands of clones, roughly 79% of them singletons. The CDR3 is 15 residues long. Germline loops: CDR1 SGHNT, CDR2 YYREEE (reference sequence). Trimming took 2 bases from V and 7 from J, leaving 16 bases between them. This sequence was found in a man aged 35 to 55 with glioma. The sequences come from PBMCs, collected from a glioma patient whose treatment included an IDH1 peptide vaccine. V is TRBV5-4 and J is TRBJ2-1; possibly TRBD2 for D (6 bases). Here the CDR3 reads CASSLTREVLNEQFF. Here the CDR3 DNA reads TGTGCCAGCAGCTTAACGAGGGAGGTGTTGAATGAGCAGTTCTTC.